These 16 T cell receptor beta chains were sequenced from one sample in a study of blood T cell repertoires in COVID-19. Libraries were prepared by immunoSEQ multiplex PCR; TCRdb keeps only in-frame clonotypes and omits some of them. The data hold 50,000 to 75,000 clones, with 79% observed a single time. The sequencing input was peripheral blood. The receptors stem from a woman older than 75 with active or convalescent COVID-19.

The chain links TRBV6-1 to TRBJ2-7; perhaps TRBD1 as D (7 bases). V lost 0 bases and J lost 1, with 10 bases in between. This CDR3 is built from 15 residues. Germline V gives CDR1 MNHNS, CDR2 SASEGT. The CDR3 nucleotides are TGTGCCAGCAGTGAAGCGGCAGGGGGGTCCTACGAGCAGTACTTC. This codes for CASSEAAGGSYEQYF.

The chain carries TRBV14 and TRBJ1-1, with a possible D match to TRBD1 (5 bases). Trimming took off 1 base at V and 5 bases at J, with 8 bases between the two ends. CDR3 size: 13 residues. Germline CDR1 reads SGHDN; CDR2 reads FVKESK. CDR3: CASSQVGGTEAFF. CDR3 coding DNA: TGTGCCAGCAGCCAAGTGGGGGGGACTGAAGCTTTCTTT.

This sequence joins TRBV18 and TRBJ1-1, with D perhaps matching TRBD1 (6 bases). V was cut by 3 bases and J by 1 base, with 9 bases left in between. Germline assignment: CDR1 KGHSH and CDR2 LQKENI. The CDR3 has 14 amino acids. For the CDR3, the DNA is TGTGCCAGCTCACCTGGGACATCGAACACTGAAGCTTTCTTT. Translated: CASSPGTSNTEAFF.

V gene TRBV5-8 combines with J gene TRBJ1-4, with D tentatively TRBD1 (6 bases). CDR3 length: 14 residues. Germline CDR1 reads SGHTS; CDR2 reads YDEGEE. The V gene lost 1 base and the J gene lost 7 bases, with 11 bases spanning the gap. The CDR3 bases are TGTGCCAGCAGCTTGCGTGGGGGCGGTGAAAAACTGTTTTTT. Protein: CASSLRGGGEKLFF. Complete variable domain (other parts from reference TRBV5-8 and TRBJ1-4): EAGVTQSPTHLIKTRGQQATLRCSPISGHTSVYWYQQALGLGLQFLLWYDEGEERNRGNFPPRFSGRQFPNYSSELNVNALELEDSALYLCASSLRGGGEKLFFGSGTQLSVL.

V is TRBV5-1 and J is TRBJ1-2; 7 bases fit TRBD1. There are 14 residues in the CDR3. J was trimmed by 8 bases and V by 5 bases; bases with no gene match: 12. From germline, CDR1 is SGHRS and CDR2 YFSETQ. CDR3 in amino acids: CASRSQGREGGYTF. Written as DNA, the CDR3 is TGCGCCAGCAGATCACAGGGGAGAGAAGGCGGCTACACCTTC.

The CDR3 coding sequence is TGTGCCTGGAGTATAGAGCGCTCTGGAAACACCATATATTTT. This codes for CAWSIERSGNTIYF. This chain joins TRBV30 and TRBJ1-3; D not resolved. Trimming left V 2 bases short and J 0 bases short, with 8 bases between. The germline V gene has CDR1 GTSNPN and CDR2 SVGIG (reference sequence). The CDR3 loop spans 14 amino acids. The full variable domain, with the rest looked up from reference TRBV30 and TRBJ1-3, is SQTIHQWPATLVQPVGSPLSLECTVEGTSNPNLYWYRQAAGRGLQLLFYSVGIGQISSEVPQNLSASRPQDRQFILSSKKLLLSDSGFYLCAWSIERSGNTIYFGEGSWLTVV.

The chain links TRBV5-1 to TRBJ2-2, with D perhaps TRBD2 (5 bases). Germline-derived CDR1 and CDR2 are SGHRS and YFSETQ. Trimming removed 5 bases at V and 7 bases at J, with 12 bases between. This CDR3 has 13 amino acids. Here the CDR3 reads CASREVEVGELFF. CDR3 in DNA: TGCGCCAGCAGGGAGGTCGAAGTCGGGGAGCTGTTTTTT. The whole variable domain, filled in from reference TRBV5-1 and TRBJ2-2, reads KAGVTQTPRYLIKTRGQQVTLSCSPISGHRSVSWYQQTPGQGLQFLFEYFSETQRNKGNFPGRFSGRQFSNSRSEMNVSTLELGDSALYLCASREVEVGELFFGEGSRLTVL.

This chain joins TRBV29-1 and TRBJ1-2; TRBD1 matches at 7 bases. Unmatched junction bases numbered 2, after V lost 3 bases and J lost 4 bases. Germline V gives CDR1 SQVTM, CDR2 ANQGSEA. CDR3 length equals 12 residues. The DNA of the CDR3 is TGCAGCGTTGAGGCAGGGGGCTATGGCTACACCTTC. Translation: CSVEAGGYGYTF.

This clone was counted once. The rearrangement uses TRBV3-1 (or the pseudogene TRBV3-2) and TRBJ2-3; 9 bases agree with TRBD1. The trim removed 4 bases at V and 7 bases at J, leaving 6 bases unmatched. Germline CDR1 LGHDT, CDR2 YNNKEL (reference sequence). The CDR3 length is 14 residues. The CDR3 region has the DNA TGTGCCAGCAGCCTCGGACAGGGGCGAAATACGCAGTATTTT. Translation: CASSLGQGRNTQYF.

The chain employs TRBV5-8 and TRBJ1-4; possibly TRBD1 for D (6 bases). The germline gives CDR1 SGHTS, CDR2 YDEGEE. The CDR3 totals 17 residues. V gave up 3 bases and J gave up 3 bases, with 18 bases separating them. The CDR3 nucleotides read TGTGCCAGCAGCTATTGGTCAGGGACAACGGCTAATGAAAAACTGTTTTTT. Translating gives CASSYWSGTTANEKLFF.

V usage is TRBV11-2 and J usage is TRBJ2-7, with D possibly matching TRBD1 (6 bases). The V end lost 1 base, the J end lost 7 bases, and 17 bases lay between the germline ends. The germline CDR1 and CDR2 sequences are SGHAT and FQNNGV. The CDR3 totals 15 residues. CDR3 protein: CASSLGDRLYDEQYF. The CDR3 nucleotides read TGTGCCAGCAGCTTAGGAGACAGGCTCTACGATGAGCAGTACTTC.

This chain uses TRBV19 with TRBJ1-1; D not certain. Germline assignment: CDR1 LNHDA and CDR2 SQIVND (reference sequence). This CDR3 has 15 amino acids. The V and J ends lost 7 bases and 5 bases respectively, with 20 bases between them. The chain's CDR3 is CASKTVGGRGTEAFF. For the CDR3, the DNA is TGTGCCAGTAAGACGGTCGGAGGGCGGGGAACTGAAGCTTTCTTT.

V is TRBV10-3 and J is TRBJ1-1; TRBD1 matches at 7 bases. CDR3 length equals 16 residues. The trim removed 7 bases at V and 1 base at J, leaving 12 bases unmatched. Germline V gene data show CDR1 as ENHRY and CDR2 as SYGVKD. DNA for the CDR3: TGTGCCATCACCAAGGATCCGACAGGGACGAACACTGAAGCTTTCTTT. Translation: CAITKDPTGTNTEAFF.

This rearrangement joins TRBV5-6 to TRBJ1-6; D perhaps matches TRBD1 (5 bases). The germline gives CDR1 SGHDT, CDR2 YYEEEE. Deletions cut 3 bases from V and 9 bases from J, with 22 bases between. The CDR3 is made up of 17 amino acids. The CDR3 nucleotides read TGTGCCAGCAGCTGGGGGGTGGCAACGGGAGGCGGTTCACCCCTCCACTTT. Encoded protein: CASSWGVATGGGSPLHF.

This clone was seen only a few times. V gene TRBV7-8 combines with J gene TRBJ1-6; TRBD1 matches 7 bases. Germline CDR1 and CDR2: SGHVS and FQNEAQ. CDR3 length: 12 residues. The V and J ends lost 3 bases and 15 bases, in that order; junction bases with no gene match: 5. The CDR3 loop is CASSLGQTLLHF. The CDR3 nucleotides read TGTGCCAGCAGCTTGGGACAGACACTCCTCCACTTT.

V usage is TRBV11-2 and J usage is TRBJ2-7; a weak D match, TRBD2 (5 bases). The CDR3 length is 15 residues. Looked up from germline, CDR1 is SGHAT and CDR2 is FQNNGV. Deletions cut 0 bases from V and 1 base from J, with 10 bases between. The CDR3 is CASSLDHGVSYEQYF. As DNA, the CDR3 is TGTGCCAGCAGCTTAGATCACGGGGTTTCCTACGAGCAGTACTTC.